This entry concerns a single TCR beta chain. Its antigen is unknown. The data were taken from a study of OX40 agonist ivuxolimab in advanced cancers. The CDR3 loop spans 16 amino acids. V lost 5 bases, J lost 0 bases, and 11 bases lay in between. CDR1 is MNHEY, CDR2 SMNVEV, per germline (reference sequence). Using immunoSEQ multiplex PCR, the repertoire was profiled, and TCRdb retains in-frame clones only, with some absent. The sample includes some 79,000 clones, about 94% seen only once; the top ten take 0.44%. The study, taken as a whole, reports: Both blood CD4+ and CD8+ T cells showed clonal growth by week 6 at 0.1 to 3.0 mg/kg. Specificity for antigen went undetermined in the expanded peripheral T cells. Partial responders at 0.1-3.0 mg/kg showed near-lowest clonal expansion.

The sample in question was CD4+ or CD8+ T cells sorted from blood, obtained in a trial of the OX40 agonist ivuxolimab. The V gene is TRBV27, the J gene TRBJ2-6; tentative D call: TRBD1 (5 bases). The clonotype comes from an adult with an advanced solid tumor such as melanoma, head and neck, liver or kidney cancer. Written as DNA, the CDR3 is TGTGCCAGCAGTCCGGACATGGTCTCTGGGGCCAACGTCCTGACTTTC. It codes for CASSPDMVSGANVLTF.